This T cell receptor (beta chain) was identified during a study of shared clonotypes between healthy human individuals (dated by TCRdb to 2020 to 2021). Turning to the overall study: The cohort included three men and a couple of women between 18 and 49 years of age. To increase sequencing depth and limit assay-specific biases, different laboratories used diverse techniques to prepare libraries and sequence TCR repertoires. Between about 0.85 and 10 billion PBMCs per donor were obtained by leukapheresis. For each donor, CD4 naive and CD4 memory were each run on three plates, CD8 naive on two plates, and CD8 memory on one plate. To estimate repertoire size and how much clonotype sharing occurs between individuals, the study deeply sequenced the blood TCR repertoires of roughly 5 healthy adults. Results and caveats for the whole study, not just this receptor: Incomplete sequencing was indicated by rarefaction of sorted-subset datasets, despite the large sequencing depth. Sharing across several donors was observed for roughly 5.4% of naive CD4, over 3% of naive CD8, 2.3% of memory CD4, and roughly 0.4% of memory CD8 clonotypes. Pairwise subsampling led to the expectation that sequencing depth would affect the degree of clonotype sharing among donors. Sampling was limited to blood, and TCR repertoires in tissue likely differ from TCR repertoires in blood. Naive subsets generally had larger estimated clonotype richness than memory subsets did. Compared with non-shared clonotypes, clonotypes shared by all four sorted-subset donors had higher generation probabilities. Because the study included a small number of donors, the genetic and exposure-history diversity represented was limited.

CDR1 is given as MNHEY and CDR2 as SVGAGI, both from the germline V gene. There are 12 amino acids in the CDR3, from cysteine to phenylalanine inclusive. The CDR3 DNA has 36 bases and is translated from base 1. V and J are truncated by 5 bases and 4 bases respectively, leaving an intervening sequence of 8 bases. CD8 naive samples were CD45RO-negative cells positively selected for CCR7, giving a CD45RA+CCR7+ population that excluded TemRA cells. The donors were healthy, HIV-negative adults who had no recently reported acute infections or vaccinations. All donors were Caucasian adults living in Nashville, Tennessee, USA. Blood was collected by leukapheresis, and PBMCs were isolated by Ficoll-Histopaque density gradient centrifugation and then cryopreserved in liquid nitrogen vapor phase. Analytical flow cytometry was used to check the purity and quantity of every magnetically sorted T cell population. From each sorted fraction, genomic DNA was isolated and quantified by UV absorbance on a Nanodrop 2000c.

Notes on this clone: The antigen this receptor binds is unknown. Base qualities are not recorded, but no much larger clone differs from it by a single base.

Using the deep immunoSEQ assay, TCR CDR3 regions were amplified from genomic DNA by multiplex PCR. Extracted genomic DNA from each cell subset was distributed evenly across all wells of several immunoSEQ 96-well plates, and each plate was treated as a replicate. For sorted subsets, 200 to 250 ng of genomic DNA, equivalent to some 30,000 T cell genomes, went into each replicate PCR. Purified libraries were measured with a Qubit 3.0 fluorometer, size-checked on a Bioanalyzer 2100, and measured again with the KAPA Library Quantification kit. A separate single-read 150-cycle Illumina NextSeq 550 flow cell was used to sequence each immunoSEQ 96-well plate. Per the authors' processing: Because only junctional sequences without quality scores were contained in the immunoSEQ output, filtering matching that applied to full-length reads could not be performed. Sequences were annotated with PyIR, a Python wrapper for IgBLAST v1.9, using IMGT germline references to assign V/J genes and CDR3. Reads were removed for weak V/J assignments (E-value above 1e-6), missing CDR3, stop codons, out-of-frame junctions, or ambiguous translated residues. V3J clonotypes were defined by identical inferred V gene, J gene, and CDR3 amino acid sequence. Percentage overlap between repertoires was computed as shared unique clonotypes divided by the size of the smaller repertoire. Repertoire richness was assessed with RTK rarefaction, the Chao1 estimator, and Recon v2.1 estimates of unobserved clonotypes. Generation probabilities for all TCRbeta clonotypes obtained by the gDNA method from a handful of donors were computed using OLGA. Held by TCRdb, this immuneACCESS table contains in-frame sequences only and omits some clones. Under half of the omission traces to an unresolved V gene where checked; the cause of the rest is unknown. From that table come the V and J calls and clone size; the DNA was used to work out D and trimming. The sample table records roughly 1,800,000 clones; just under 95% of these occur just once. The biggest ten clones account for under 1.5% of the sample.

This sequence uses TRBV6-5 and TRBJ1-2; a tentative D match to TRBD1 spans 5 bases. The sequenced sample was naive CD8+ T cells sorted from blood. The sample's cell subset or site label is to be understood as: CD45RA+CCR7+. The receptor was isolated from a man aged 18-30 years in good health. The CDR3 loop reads CASSGDFYGYTF. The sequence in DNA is TGTGCCAGCAGTGGGGACTTCTATGGCTACACCTTC.